This section outlines one T cell receptor (beta chain) sequence together with its context. The CDR3 totals 13 residues. With 7 bases clipped from V and 7 bases from J, the junction kept 9 bases outside the gene matches. From germline, CDR1 is SQVTM and CDR2 ANQGSEA. This sample is drawn from a study of CD4+ T cells in melanoma. Sequencing used immunoSEQ multiplex PCR; TCRdb keeps in-frame clones, though not all of them. The sample carries about 140,000 clones, 80% to 95% recorded once. The chain uses TRBV29-1 and TRBJ2-1; TRBD2 matches 8 bases. The sequence was collected from a human donor with melanoma. The CDR3 loop is CSAPAVAGNEQFF. CDR3 nucleotides: TGCAGCGCGCCTGCGGTAGCGGGGAATGAGCAGTTCTTC.